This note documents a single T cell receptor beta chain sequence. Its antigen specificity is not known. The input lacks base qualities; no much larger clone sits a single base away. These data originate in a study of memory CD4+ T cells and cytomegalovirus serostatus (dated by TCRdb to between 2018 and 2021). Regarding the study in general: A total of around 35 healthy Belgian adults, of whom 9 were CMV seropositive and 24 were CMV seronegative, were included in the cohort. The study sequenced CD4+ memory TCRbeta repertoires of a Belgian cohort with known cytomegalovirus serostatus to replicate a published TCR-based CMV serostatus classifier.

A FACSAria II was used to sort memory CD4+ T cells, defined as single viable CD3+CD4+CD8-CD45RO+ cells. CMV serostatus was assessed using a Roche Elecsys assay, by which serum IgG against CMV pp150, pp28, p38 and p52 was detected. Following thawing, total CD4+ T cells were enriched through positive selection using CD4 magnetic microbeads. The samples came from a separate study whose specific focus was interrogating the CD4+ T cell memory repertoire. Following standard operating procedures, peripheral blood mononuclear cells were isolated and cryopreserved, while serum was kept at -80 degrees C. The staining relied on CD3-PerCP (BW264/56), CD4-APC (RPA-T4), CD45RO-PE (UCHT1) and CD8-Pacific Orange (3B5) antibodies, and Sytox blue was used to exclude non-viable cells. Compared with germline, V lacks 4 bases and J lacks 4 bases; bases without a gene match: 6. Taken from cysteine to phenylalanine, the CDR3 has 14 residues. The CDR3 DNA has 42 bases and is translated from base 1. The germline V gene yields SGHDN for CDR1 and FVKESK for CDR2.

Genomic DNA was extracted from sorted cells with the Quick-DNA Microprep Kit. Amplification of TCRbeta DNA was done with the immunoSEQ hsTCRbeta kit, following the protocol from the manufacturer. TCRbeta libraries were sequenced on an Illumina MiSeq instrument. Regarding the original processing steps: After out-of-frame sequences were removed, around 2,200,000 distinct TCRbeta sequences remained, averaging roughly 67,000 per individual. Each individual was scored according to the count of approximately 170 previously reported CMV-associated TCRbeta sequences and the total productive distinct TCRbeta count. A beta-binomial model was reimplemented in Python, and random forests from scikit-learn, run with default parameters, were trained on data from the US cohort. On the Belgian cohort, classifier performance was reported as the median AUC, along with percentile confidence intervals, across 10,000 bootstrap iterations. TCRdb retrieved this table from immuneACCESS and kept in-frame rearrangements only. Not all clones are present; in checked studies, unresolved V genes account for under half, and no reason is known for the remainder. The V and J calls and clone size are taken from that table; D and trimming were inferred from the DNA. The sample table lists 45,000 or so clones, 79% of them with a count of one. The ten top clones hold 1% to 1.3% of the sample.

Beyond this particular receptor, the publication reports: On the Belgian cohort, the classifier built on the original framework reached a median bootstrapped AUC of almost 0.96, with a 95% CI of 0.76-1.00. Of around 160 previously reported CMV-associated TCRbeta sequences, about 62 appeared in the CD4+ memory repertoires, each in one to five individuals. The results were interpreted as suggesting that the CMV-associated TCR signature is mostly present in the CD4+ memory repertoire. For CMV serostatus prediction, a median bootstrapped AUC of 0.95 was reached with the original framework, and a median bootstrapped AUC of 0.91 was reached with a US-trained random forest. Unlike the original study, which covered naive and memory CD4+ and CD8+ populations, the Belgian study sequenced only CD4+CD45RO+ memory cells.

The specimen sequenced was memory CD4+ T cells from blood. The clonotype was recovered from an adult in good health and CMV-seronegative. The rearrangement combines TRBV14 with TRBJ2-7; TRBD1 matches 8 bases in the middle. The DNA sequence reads TGTGCCAGCAGCCCGAGGACAGGGCCGTACGAGCAGTACTTC. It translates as CASSPRTGPYEQYF. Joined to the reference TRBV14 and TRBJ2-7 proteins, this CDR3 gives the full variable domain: EAGVTQFPSHSVIEKGQTVTLRCDPISGHDNLYWYRRVMGKEIKFLLHFVKESKQDESGMPNNRFLAERTGGTYSTLKVQPAELEDSGVYFCASSPRTGPYEQYFGPGTRLTVT.